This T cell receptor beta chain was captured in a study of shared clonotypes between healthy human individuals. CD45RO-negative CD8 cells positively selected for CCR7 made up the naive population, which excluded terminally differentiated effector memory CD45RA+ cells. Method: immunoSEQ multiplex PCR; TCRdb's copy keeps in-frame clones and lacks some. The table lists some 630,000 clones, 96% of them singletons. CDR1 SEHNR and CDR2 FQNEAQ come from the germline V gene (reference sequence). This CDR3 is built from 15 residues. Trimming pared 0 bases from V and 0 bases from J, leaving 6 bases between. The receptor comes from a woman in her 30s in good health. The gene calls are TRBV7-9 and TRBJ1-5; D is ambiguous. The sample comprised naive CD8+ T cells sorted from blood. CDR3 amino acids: CASSLATDSNQPQHF. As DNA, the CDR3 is TGTGCCAGCAGCTTAGCAACCGATAGCAATCAGCCCCAGCATTTT.